This T cell receptor (beta chain) was captured in a study of T cell responses to AZD1222 COVID-19 vaccine. There are 12 residues in the CDR3. Germline-derived CDR1 and CDR2 are MNHEY and SVGAGI. Losses at the gene ends were 8 bases for V and 1 base for J; bases not matched to a gene: 1. General study points: Spike was spanned by vaccine-associated CD4 TCRs, which were dominant at 160-218 and 743-854. When two AZD1222 doses had been given, Spike-specific TCR breadth and depth rose.

Libraries were prepared by immunoSEQ multiplex PCR; TCRdb keeps only in-frame clonotypes and omits some of them. The sample holds some 74,000 clones; about 85% are singletons and the top ten take around 1.3%. As to this clone: Its antigen is unknown.

The rearrangement uses TRBV6-5 and TRBJ2-7, with TRBD1 identical over 8 bases. The source was peripheral blood, collected 28 days after the second AZD1222 dose. This receptor was taken from an adult who received the AZD1222 COVID-19 vaccine. This CDR3 reads CASGTGSYEQYF. CDR3 nucleotide sequence: TGTGCCAGCGGGACAGGTTCCTACGAGCAGTACTTC.